Following are 10 T cell receptor beta chains from one sample sequenced in a study of T cells in Graves' hyperthyroidism and ophthalmopathy. The TCR beta CDR3 regions underwent amplification using RNA transcripts as the source. Primed by the HTBI set, a first-round RT-PCR was run on the TCR CDR3. TCRdb reprocessed the multiplex PCR reads with MiXCR, giving one entry per CDR3 protein. The repertoire holds over 650,000 distinct CDR3 sequences, just under 45% seen once, with less than 8.5% in the top ten. The sequencing sample was made of peripheral blood or thyroid tissue (not recorded which). These receptors were collected from an adult man with Graves' disease, either hyperthyroidism or ophthalmopathy (not recorded which).

This clonotype was seen ten or more times. V and J are TRBV7-3 and TRBJ1-2, with D perhaps matching TRBD1 (6 bases). The V end lost 7 bases, the J end lost 8 bases, and 23 bases lay between the germline ends. CDR1 SGHTA and CDR2 FQGTGA come from the germline V gene. The length of the CDR3 is 15 residues. The CDR3 reads CASTKDGQPSEGYTF. The CDR3 nucleotides read TGTGCCAGCACGAAGGATGGACAGCCCTCTGAGGGCTACACCTTC.

The chain is built from TRBV7-9 and TRBJ1-2; D is unclear. V shed 7 bases and J shed 7 bases, with 10 bases lying between them. The CDR3 is 11 amino acids. Germline V CDR1 and CDR2: SEHNR, FQNEAQ (reference sequence). The CDR3 region is CASTRHSGYTF. The CDR3 region has the DNA TGTGCCAGCACCCGACATTCTGGCTACACCTTC.

V gene TRBV5-1 combines with J gene TRBJ1-4; 7 nucleotides match TRBD1. J was trimmed by 7 bases and V by 1 base; bases with no gene match: 10. The CDR3 length is 16 residues. From germline, CDR1 is SGHRS and CDR2 YFSETQ. Written as DNA, the CDR3 is TGCGCCAGCAGCTTGCCGACAGGGAAGAACACTGAAAAACTGTTTTTT. Translation gives CASSLPTGKNTEKLFF.

J is TRBJ2-5 and V is TRBV5-1; no firm D call. The V and J ends lost 7 bases and 5 bases respectively, with 12 bases between them. The germline gives CDR1 SGHRS, CDR2 YFSETQ. The CDR3 sequence is 12 residues long. In nucleotides, the CDR3 is TGCGCCAGCCGGCAGACTTTGGAGACCCAGTACTTC. Encoded protein: CASRQTLETQYF.

In its sample, this clonotype was seen many times. CDR3 nucleotides: TGTGCCAGCAGCGCGGACAGGACCCTCTATGGCTACACCTTC. Encoded protein: CASSADRTLYGYTF. The V call is TRBV14, the J call TRBJ1-2; 7 bases match TRBD1. With V trimmed by 5 bases and J by 4 bases, 7 bases remained unmatched. The CDR3 contains 14 residues. Germline CDR1 and CDR2: SGHDN and FVKESK.

The CDR3 nucleotides read TGTGCCAGCAGTGGGCGACAGGGGACCTACGAGCAGTACTTC. Translation: CASSGRQGTYEQYF. The chain links TRBV7-9 to TRBJ2-7; 8 bases are a match to TRBD1. CDR1 is SEHNR and CDR2 is FQNEAQ in the germline V gene (reference sequence). Germline trimming cut 6 bases from V and 2 bases from J; bases unmatched to any gene: 6. The CDR3 totals 14 residues.

The chain uses TRBV29-1 and TRBJ2-7, with D tentatively TRBD2 (6 bases). Trimming took off 5 bases at V and 3 bases at J, with 14 bases between the two ends. The length of the CDR3 is 13 residues. Germline lookup yields CDR1 SQVTM and CDR2 ANQGSEA. CDR3 loop: CSVRDGGSYEQYF. DNA of the CDR3: TGCAGCGTTAGGGACGGGGGAAGCTACGAGCAGTACTTC.

Remarks on this clonotype: The germline gene is not matched at one end of the junction; a read error may be the cause. The CDR3 nucleotides are TGTACCAGCAGCTTCGAACAGGGTCAGCCCCAGCATTTT. Residues: CTSSFEQGQPQHF. The chain uses TRBV7-9 and TRBJ1-5; possibly TRBD1 for D (6 bases). The CDR3 has 13 residues. Germline V lookup: CDR1 SEHNR, CDR2 FQNEAQ (reference sequence).

This clonotype was detected a few times. The rearrangement links TRBV19 to TRBJ2-7; perhaps TRBD2 as D (6 bases). CDR1 is LNHDA, CDR2 SQIVND, per germline (reference sequence). This CDR3 is 15 amino acids long. Trimming pared 1 base from V and 1 base from J, leaving 11 bases between. As DNA, the CDR3 is TGTGCCAGTAGTATAGGAGGACTACCTTCCTACGAGCAGTACTTC. Its translation is CASSIGGLPSYEQYF.

As for this clonotype: This may come from a read error, since a much larger clone is one base off. The CDR3 bases are TGTGCCAGCAGCTTATTTCTTTCGGACAGGGGGCCTCCACCCCTCCACTTT. Protein sequence: CASSLFLSDRGPPPLHF. The chain is built from TRBV7-8 and TRBJ1-6; 11 bases align to TRBD1. This CDR3 region has 17 residues. Germline trimming cut 2 bases from V and 11 bases from J; bases unmatched to any gene: 11. CDR1 is SGHVS and CDR2 is FQNEAQ in the germline V gene.